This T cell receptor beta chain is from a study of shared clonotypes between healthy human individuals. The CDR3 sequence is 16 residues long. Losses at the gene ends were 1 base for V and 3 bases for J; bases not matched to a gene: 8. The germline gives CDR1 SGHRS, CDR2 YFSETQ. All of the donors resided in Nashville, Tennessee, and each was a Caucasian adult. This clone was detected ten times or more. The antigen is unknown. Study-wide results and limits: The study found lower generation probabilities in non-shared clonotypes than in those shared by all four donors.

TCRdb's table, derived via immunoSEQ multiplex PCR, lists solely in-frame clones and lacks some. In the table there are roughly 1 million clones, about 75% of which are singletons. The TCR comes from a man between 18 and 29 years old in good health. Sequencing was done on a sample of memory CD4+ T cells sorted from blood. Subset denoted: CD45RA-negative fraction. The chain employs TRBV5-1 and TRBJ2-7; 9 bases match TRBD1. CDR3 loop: CASSLWGRTGDYEQYF. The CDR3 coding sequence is TGCGCCAGCAGCTTGTGGGGCAGGACAGGGGACTACGAGCAGTACTTC.